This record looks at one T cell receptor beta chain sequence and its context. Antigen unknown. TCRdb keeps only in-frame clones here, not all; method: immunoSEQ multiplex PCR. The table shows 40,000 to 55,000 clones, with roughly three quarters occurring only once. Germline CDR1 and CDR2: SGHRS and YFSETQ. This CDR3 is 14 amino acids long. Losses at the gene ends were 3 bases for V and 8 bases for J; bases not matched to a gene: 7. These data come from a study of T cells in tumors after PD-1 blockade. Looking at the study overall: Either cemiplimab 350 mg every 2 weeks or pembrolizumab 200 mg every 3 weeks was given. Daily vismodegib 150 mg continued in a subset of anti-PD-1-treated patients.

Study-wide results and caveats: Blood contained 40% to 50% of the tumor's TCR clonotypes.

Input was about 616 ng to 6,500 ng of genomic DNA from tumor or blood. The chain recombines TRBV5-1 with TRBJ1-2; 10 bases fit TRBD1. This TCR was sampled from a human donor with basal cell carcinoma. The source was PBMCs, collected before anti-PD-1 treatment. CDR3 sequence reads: CASSSNRDRGGYTF. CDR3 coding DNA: TGCGCCAGCAGCTCAAACCGGGACAGGGGCGGCTACACCTTC. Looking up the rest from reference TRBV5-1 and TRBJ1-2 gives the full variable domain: KAGVTQTPRYLIKTRGQQVTLSCSPISGHRSVSWYQQTPGQGLQFLFEYFSETQRNKGNFPGRFSGRQFSNSRSEMNVSTLELGDSALYLCASSSNRDRGGYTFGSGTRLTVV.